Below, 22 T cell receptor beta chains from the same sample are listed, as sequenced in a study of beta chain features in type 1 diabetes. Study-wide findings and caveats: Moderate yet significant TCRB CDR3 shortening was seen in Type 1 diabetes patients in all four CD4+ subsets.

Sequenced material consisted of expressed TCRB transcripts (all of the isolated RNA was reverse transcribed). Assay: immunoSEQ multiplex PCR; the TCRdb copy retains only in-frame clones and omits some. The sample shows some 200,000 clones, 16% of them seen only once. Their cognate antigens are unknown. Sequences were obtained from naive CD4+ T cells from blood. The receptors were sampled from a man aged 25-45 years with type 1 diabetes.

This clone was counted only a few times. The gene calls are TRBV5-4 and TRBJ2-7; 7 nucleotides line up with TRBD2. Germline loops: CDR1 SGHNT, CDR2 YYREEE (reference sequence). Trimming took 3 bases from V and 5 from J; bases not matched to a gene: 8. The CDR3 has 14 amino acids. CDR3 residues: CASSSPGGADEQYF. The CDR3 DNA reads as TGTGCCAGCAGCTCCCCGGGGGGAGCGGACGAGCAGTACTTC.

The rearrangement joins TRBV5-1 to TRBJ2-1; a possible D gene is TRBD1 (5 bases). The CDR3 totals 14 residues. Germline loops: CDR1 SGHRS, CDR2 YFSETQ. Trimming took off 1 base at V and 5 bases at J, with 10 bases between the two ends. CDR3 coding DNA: TGCGCCAGCAGCTTGTTAGACAGCGACAATGAGCAGTTCTTC. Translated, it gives CASSLLDSDNEQFF.

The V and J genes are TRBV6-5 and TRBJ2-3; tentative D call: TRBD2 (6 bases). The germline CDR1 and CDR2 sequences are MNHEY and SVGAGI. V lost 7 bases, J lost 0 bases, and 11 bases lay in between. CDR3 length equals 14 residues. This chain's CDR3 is CASKQGLSTDTQYF. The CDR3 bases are TGTGCCAGCAAGCAGGGACTCAGCACAGATACGCAGTATTTT.

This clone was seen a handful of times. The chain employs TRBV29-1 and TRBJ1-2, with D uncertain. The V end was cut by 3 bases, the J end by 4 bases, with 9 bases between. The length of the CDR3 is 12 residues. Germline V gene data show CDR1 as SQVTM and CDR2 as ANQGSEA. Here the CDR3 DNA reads TGCAGCGTTGAGTCGGAGATCTATGGCTACACCTTC. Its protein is CSVESEIYGYTF.

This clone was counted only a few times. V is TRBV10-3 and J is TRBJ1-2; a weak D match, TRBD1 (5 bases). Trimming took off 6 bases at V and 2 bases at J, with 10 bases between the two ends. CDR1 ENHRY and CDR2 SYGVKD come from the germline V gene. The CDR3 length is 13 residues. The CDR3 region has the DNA TGTGCCATCAGGGCAGGGTTGAACTATGGCTACACCTTC. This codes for CAIRAGLNYGYTF.

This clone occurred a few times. In nucleotides, the CDR3 is TGTGCCATCAGCTGGACTAGCGGGGCCTACGAGCAGTACTTC. Translated: CAISWTSGAYEQYF. The rearrangement joins TRBV10-3 to TRBJ2-7; TRBD2 matches at 12 bases. Germline trimming cut 6 bases from V and 2 bases from J; bases unmatched to any gene: 2. The CDR3 has 14 residues. Germline V gene lookup returns CDR1 ENHRY and CDR2 SYGVKD.

CDR3 sequence: CASSLASGAYNEQFF. CDR3 sequence (DNA): TGTGCCAGCAGCTTAGCTAGCGGGGCCTACAATGAGCAGTTCTTC. The chain carries TRBV7-2 and TRBJ2-1; 8 bases line up with TRBD2. The CDR3 runs 15 residues. Unmatched junction bases numbered 0, after V lost 0 bases and J lost 2 bases. CDR1 and CDR2 from the germline V gene are SGHTA and FQGNSA.

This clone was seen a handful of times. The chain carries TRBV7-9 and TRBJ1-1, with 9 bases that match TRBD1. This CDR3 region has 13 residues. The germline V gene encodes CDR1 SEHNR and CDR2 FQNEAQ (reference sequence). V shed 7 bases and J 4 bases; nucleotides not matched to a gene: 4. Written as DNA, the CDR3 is TGTGCCAGCACCGTGACAGGGGGCACTGAAGCTTTCTTT. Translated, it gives CASTVTGGTEAFF.

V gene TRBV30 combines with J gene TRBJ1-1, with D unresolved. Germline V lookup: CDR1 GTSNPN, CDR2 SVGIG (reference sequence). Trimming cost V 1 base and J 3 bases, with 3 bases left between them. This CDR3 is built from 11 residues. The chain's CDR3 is CAWSEYTEAFF. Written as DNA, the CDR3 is TGTGCCTGGAGTGAGTACACTGAAGCTTTCTTT.

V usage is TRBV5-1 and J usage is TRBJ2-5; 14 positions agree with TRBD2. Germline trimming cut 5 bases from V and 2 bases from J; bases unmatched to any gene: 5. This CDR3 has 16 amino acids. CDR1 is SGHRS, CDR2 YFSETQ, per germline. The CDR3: CASSRLAGGIQETQYF. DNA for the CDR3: TGCGCCAGCAGTAGACTAGCGGGAGGGATACAAGAGACCCAGTACTTC.

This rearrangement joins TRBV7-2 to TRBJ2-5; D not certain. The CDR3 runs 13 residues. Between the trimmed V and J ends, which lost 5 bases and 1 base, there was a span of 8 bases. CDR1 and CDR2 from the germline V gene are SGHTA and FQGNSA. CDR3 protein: CASSQDGQETQYF. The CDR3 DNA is TGTGCCAGCAGCCAGGATGGCCAAGAGACCCAGTACTTC.

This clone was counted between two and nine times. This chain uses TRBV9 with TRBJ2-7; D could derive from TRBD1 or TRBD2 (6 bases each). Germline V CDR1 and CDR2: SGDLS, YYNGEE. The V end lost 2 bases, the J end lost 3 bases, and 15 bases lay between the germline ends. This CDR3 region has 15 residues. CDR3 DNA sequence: TGTGCCAGCAGCGTCAGGGGTAGCGGTGGCTACGAGCAGTACTTC. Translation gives CASSVRGSGGYEQYF.

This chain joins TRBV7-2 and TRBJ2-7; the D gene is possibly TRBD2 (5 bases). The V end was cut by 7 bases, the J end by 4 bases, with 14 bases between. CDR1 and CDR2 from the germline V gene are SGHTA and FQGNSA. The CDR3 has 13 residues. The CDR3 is CASTRERGYEQYF. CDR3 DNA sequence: TGTGCCAGCACTCGGGAAAGAGGGTACGAGCAGTACTTC. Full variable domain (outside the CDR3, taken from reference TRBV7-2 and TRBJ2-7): GAGVSQSPSNKVTEKGKDVELRCDPISGHTALYWYRQSLGQGLEFLIYFQGNSAPDKSGLPSDRFSAERTGGSVSTLTIQRTQQEDSAVYLCASTRERGYEQYFGPGTRLTVT.

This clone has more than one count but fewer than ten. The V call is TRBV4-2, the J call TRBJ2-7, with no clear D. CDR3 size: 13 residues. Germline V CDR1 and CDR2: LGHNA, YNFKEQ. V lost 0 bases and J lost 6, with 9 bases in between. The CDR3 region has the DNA TGTGCCAGCAGCCAAGATCCTCCCCTCGAGCAGTACTTC. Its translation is CASSQDPPLEQYF.

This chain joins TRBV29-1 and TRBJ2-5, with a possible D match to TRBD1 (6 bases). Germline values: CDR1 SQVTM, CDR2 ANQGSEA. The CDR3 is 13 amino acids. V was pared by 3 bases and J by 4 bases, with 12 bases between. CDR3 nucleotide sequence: TGCAGCGTTGATCAGGGGCTGGGAGAGACCCAGTACTTC. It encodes CSVDQGLGETQYF.

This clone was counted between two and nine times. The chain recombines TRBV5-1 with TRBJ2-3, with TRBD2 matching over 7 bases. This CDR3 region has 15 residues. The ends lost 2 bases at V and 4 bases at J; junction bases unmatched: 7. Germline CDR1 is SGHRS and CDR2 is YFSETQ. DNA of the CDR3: TGCGCCAGCAGCTTTTCAGCGGGATACCCAGATACGCAGTATTTT. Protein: CASSFSAGYPDTQYF.

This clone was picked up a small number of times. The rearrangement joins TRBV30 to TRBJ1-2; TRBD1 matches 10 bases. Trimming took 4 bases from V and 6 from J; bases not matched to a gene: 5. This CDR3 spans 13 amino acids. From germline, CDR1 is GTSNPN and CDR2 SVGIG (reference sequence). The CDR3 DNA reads TGTGCCTGGATCCGACAGGGGGCGAATGGCTACACCTTC. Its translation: CAWIRQGANGYTF.

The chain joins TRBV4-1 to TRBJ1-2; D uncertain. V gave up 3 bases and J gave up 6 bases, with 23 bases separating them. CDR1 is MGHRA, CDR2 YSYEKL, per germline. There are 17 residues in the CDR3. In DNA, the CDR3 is TGCGCCAGCAGCCAGATGCCTCCCCCCCTCTCACGGGATGGCTACACCTTC. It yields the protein CASSQMPPPLSRDGYTF.

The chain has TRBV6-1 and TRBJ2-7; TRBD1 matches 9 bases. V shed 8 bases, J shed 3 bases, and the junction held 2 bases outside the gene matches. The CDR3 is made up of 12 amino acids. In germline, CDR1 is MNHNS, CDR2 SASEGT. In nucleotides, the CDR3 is TGTGCCAGCGGGACAGGGCACTACGAGCAGTACTTC. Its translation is CASGTGHYEQYF.

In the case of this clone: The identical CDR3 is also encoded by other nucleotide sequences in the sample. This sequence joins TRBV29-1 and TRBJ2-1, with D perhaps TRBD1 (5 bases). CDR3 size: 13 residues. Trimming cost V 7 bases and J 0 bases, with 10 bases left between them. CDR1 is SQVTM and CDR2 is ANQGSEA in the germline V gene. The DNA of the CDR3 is TGCAGCGCCGACAGAAGCTCCTACAATGAGCAGTTCTTC. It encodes CSADRSSYNEQFF.

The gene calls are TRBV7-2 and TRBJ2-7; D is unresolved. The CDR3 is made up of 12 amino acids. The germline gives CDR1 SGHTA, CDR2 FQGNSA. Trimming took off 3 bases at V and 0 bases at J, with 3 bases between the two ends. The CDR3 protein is CASSFNSYEQYF. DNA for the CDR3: TGTGCCAGCAGCTTTAACTCCTACGAGCAGTACTTC.

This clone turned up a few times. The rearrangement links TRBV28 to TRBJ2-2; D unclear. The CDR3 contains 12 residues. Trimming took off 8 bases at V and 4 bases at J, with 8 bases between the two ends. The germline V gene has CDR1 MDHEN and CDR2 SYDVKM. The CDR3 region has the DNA TGTGCCAGCTCAGTGATCACCGGGGAGCTGTTTTTT. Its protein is CASSVITGELFF.